A single T cell receptor beta chain is shown here with its context. The ends were cut back, 4 bases at V and 7 bases at J, with 7 bases in the middle. Germline V gives CDR1 SQVTM, CDR2 ANQGSEA. This CDR3 has 10 amino acids. This specimen comes from a study of T cell changes during pregnancy in multiple sclerosis. The protocol was immunoSEQ multiplex PCR, while the TCRdb copy is restricted to in-frame clones and leaves out a portion. The sample has about 80,000 clones, under 95% seen once. The origin of this receptor is a female donor with multiple sclerosis, enrolled in a pregnancy study. This chain joins TRBV29-1 and TRBJ1-1, with D unresolved. The source was peripheral blood, collected before pregnancy. CDR3 sequence reads: CSVAQIEAFF. CDR3 sequence (DNA): TGCAGCGTTGCACAGATTGAAGCTTTCTTT.